Listed here are 16 T cell receptor beta chains from one sample, sequenced in a study of T cell repertoires in cytomegalovirus infection. TCRdb independently ran MiXCR on the reads; one entry per CDR3 protein. The sample shows approximately 770,000 distinct CDR3 sequences, under 35% of them seen only once. These receptors are not linked to any known antigen. Sequencing used cultured CD8+ T cells from PBMCs, obtained from culture after CMV antigen stimulation. The receptors originated from a human donor in good health (CMV status not recorded). Some clones in this sample may be carry-over from other donors' samples.

The gene calls are TRBV7-9 and TRBJ1-2; tentatively, D is TRBD1 (5 bases). V was clipped by 6 bases and J by 2 bases, with 16 bases between them. Per germline, CDR1 SEHNR and CDR2 FQNEAQ (reference sequence). This CDR3 has 15 amino acids. CDR3 in amino acids: CASSDSRARNYGYTF. The CDR3 DNA is TGTGCCAGCAGTGATTCCAGGGCTAGAAACTATGGCTACACCTTC. Full variable domain (rest looked up from reference TRBV7-9 and TRBJ1-2): DTGVSQNPRHKITKRGQNVTFRCDPISEHNRLYWYRQTLGQGPEFLTYFQNEAQLEKSRLLSDRFSAERPKGSFSTLEIQRTEQGDSAMYLCASSDSRARNYGYTFGSGTRLTVV.

This clonotype came up a few times. The V and J genes are TRBV9 and TRBJ1-2; 9 nucleotides align to TRBD1. The CDR3 is 16 residues long. The germline V gene encodes CDR1 SGDLS and CDR2 YYNGEE. Trimming cost V 4 bases and J 8 bases; bases outside gene matches: 15. The CDR3 region is CASSLTDLDRGDGYTF. The DNA of the CDR3 is TGTGCCAGCAGCCTAACGGATTTGGACAGGGGTGACGGCTACACCTTC.

V usage is TRBV7-8 and J usage is TRBJ2-7, with a weak D call TRBD2 (5 bases). Trimming shortened V by 5 bases and J by 2 bases, and 16 bases separated the two germline ends. Germline V lookup: CDR1 SGHVS, CDR2 FQNEAQ. The CDR3 length is 15 residues. In DNA, the CDR3 is TGTGCCAGCAGCCGGGGTGCCACCGCCGCCTACGAGCAGTACTTC. It codes for CASSRGATAAYEQYF.

This clonotype was found a few times. CDR3 coding DNA: TGTGCCAGCAGCTTAGGATGGGCAGGGGACGAGACCCAGTACTTC. Its translation: CASSLGWAGDETQYF. The gene calls are TRBV11-2 and TRBJ2-5, with a tentative D call TRBD1 (6 bases). CDR3 length: 15 residues. The ends were cut back, 1 base at V and 5 bases at J, with 14 bases in the middle. Germline V gene lookup returns CDR1 SGHAT and CDR2 FQNNGV.

This sequence joins TRBV7-8 and TRBJ2-6; tentative D call: TRBD1 (6 bases). V was clipped by 8 bases and J by 2 bases, with 16 bases between them. CDR1 is SGHVS and CDR2 is FQNEAQ in the germline V gene. The CDR3 spans 16 residues. CDR3 sequence reads: CASHRQDSTGANVLTF. The CDR3 DNA reads as TGTGCCAGCCATAGACAGGACTCTACTGGGGCCAACGTCCTGACTTTC.

This clonotype was counted a few times. V usage is TRBV10-3 and J usage is TRBJ2-7; 12 bases are shared with TRBD2. CDR3 length equals 17 residues. Trimming removed 6 bases from V and 0 bases from J; junction bases left unmatched: 9. Germline CDR1 reads ENHRY; CDR2 reads SYGVKD. CDR3 protein: CAISSGTSGLSSYEQYF. Here the CDR3 DNA reads TGTGCCATCAGCTCCGGGACTAGCGGGCTTAGCTCCTACGAGCAGTACTTC.

This chain links TRBV27 with TRBJ2-5; 9 bases match TRBD1. Trimming cost V 5 bases and J 4 bases; bases outside gene matches: 8. Per the germline V gene, CDR1 is MNHEY and CDR2 is SMNVEV (reference sequence). This CDR3 contains 15 residues. The CDR3 DNA sequence: TGTGCCAGCAGTATACAGGGGGCTATGGGAGAGACCCAGTACTTC. Its protein is CASSIQGAMGETQYF.

This clonotype was detected only a few times. The V and J genes are TRBV7-9 and TRBJ2-5; D gene ambiguous. The CDR3 totals 13 residues. With 4 bases removed from V and 9 bases from J, the gap between germline ends came to 15 bases. Germline CDR1 and CDR2: SEHNR and FQNEAQ (reference sequence). For the CDR3, the DNA is TGTGCCAGCAGCTCCTCCCCGTCAAGGGCCCAGTACTTC. The encoded protein is CASSSSPSRAQYF.

This clonotype was seen a handful of times. V is TRBV7-2 and J is TRBJ2-2, with 7 bases aligning to TRBD1. This CDR3 contains 16 residues. CDR1 is SGHTA, CDR2 FQGNSA, per germline. V lost 5 bases to trimming and J lost 1 base; unmatched junction nucleotides: 7. CDR3 sequence (DNA): TGTGCCAGCAGCGTCAATTCAGGGGGGAACACCGGGGAGCTGTTTTTT. This encodes CASSVNSGGNTGELFF.

The CDR3 loop reads CASSLGGRPEVSPLHF. In nucleotides, the CDR3 is TGCGCCAGCAGCTTGGGAGGAAGACCCGAGGTTTCACCCCTCCACTTT. The rearrangement links TRBV5-1 to TRBJ1-6; no clear D gene. Germline CDR1 reads SGHRS; CDR2 reads YFSETQ. The V and J ends lost 0 bases and 9 bases respectively, with 16 bases between them. The CDR3 length is 16 residues.

V and J are TRBV12-3 or TRBV12-4 and TRBJ1-1; D call uncertain. The V end lost 6 bases, the J end lost 4 bases, and 12 bases lay between the germline ends. This CDR3 contains 13 residues. CDR3 in DNA: TGTGCCAGCAGCCGCGGGTTGCTCACTGAAGCTTTCTTT. This codes for CASSRGLLTEAFF.

The chain recombines TRBV6-1 with TRBJ2-7; 8 bases agree with TRBD2. The CDR3 extends over 15 amino acids. In germline, CDR1 is MNHNS, CDR2 SASEGT. V gave up 2 bases and J gave up 2 bases; unmatched junction bases: 5. The CDR3: CASSELAGGPYEQYV. The CDR3 bases are TGTGCCAGCAGTGAATTGGCGGGGGGCCCCTACGAGCAGTACGTC.

The chain links TRBV7-8 to TRBJ1-2; TRBD1 is a possible D gene (5 bases). This CDR3 has 16 amino acids. Trimming stripped 3 bases from V and 1 base from J, with 15 bases between. Looked up from germline, CDR1 is SGHVS and CDR2 is FQNEAQ. DNA for the CDR3: TGTGCCAGCAGCTTCCGGGGCGACGAGGGTAACTATGGCTACACCTTC. The encoded protein is CASSFRGDEGNYGYTF. The complete variable domain, with remaining parts taken from reference TRBV7-8 and TRBJ1-2, reads GAGVSQSPRYKVAKRGQDVALRCDPISGHVSLFWYQQALGQGPEFLTYFQNEAQLDKSGLPSDRFFAERPEGSVSTLKIQRTQQEDSAVYLCASSFRGDEGNYGYTFGSGTRLTVV.

The chain employs TRBV19 and TRBJ1-2, with D perhaps TRBD1 (5 bases). Trimming stripped 7 bases from V and 8 bases from J, with 20 bases between. In germline, CDR1 is LNHDA, CDR2 SQIVND (reference sequence). CDR3 length: 14 residues. The CDR3 reads CASNALTASGGYTF. CDR3 coding DNA: TGTGCCAGTAACGCCCTGACAGCCTCGGGCGGCTACACCTTC.

J is TRBJ2-3 and V is TRBV28; TRBD2 agrees at 9 bases. Germline assignment: CDR1 MDHEN and CDR2 SYDVKM. The CDR3 has 15 residues. Trimming removed 3 bases from V and 6 bases from J; junction bases left unmatched: 7. CDR3 bases: TGTGCCAGCAGTTTGCGGGGGGGCCTTGGGGATACGCAGTATTTT. This translates into CASSLRGGLGDTQYF.

This clonotype was detected ten times or more. The chain is built from TRBV7-9 and TRBJ2-1; D gene unclear. Per germline, CDR1 SEHNR and CDR2 FQNEAQ (reference sequence). The CDR3 loop spans 10 amino acids. The V end lost 6 bases, the J end lost 8 bases, and 5 bases lay between the germline ends. The CDR3 sequence: CASSGDEQFF. CDR3 coding DNA: TGTGCCAGCAGTGGGGATGAGCAGTTCTTC.